The rows below give T cell receptor beta chains drawn from one sample of a study of T cells in Graves' hyperthyroidism and ophthalmopathy. Via MiXCR, TCRdb re-called the multiplex PCR reads, giving one row per CDR3 protein. The data hold about 350,000 distinct CDR3 sequences, with 15% to 20% observed a single time. Input material: blood. The receptors derive from a woman aged 40 to 50 with Graves' ophthalmopathy. Each CDR3 is given with its conserved first and last residue. The D gene is left open where the match is weak. A clone size is listed for some rows: how often the clone was seen (once, few, many), or a class if it is expanded.

TRBD1,TRBV7-2,-,TRBJ1-2,CASSFDRGQEGYTF,TGTGCCAGCAGCTTCGACAGGGGGCAGGAGGGCTACACCTTC
-,TRBV30,many,TRBJ2-7,CAWSQRPYEQYF,TGTGCCTGGAGCCAAAGACCCTACGAGCAGTACTTC
-,TRBV27,many,TRBJ1-1,CASSNRRNTEAFF,TGTGCCAGCAGTAACAGGAGAAACACTGAAGCTTTCTTT
TRBD1,TRBV6-5,many,TRBJ2-5,CASSYGGQIFQETQYF,TGTGCCAGCAGTTACGGGGGACAGATCTTCCAAGAGACCCAGTACTTC
TRBD1,TRBV20-1,-,TRBJ1-5,CSATLYRGRQPQHF,TGCAGTGCTACCTTGTACAGGGGGCGTCAGCCCCAGCATTTT
TRBD1,TRBV29-1,many,TRBJ2-5,CSGRDRGVQETQYF,TGCAGCGGCCGGGACAGGGGAGTCCAAGAGACCCAGTACTTC
-,TRBV7-2,many,TRBJ2-7,CASRGGPSSYEQYF,TGTGCCAGCAGGGGGGGGCCCAGCTCCTACGAGCAGTACTTC
TRBD2,TRBV28,-,TRBJ2-5,CASRVSGLGETQYF,TGTGCCAGCAGGGTTAGCGGGTTGGGGGAGACCCAGTACTTC
-,TRBV25-1,many,TRBJ1-5,CASSEGLDQPQHF,TGTGCCAGCAGTGAAGGGCTGGATCAGCCCCAGCATTTT
TRBD2,TRBV6-4,many,TRBJ2-3,CASSPGLAGGPDTQYF,TGTGCCAGCAGTCCGGGACTAGCGGGAGGGCCAGATACGCAGTATTTT
TRBD2,TRBV9,-,TRBJ2-7,CASSVDYGRAHEQYF,TGTGCCAGCAGCGTAGATTACGGGAGGGCCCACGAGCAGTACTTC
TRBD1,TRBV28,many,TRBJ2-7,CASSNADRVYEQYF,TGTGCCAGCAGTAACGCGGACAGGGTCTACGAGCAGTACTTC
-,TRBV4-3,-,TRBJ1-2,CASSQNTGGGWGYTF,TGCGCCAGCAGCCAGAATACAGGAGGGGGATGGGGCTACACCTTC
-,TRBV28,many,TRBJ1-2,CASSLYGGGYGYTF,TGTGCCAGCAGTTTATATGGGGGGGGCTATGGCTACACCTTC